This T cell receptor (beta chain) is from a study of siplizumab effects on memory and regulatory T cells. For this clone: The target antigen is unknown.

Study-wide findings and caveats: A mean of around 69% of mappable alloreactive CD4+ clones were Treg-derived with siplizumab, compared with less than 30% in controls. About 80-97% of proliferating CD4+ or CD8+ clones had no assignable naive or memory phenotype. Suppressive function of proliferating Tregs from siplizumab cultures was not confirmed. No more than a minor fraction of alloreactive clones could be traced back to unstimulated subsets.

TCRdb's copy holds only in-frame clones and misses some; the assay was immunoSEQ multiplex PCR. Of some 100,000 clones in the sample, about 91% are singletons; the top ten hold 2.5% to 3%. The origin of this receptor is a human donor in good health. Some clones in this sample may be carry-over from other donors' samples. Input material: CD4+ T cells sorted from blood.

The CDR3 loop is CAWNSKETQYF. As DNA, the CDR3 is TGTGCCTGGAATTCCAAAGAGACCCAGTACTTC. The chain is built from TRBV30 and TRBJ2-5; D remains ambiguous. V shed 4 bases and J shed 3 bases, with 6 bases lying between them. CDR3 length equals 11 residues. CDR1 and CDR2 from the germline V gene are GTSNPN and SVGIG (reference sequence).